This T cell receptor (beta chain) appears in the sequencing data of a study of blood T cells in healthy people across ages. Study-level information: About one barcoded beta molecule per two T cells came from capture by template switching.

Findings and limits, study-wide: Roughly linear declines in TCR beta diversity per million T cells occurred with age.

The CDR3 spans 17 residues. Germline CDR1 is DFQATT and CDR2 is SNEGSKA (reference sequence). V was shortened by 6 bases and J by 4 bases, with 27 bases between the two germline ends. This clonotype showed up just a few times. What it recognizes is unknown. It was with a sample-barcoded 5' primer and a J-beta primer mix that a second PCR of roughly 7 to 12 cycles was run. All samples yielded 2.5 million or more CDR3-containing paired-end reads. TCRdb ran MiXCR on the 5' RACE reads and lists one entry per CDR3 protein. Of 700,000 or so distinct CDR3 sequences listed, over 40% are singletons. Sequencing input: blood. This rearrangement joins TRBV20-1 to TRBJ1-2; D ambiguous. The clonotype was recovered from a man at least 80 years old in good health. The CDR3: CSAFTSGAVGPTYGYTF. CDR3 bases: TGCAGTGCCTTCACGTCTGGCGCGGTCGGGCCCACCTATGGCTACACCTTC.